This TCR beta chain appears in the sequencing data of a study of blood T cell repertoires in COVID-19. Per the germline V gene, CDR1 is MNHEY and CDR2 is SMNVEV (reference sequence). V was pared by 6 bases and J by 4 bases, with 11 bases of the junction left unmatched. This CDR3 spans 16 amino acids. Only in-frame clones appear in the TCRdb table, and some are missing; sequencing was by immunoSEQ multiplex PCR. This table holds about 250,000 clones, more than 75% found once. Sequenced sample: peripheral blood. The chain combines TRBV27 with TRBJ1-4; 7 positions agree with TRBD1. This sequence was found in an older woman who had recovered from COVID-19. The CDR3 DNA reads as TGTGCCAGCAGGCTGACAGGGTATTTGGATAATGAAAAACTGTTTTTT. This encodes CASRLTGYLDNEKLFF.